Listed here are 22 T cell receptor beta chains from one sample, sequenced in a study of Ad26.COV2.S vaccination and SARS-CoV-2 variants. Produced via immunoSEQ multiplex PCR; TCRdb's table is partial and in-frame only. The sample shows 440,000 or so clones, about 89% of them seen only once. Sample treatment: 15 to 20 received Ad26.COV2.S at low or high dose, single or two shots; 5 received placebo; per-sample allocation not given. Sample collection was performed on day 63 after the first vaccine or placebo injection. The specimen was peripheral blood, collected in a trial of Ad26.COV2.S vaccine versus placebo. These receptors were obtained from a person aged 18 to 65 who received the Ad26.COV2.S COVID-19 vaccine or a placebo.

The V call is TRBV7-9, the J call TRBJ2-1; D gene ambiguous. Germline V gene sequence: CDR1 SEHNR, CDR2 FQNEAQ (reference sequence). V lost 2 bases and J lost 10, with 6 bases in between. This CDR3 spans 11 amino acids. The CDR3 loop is CASSLSWEQFF. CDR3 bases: TGTGCCAGCAGCTTATCGTGGGAGCAGTTCTTC.

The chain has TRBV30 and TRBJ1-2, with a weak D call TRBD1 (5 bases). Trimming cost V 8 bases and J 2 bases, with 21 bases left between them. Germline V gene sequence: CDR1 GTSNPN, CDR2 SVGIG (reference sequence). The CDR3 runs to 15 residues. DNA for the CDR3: TGTGCCAACCTAAGGCCAGGGCTCCTAAACTATGGCTACACCTTC. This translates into CANLRPGLLNYGYTF. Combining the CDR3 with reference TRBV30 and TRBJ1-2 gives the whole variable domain SQTIHQWPATLVQPVGSPLSLECTVEGTSNPNLYWYRQAAGRGLQLLFYSVGIGQISSEVPQNLSASRPQDRQFILSSKKLLLSDSGFYLCANLRPGLLNYGYTFGSGTRLTVV.

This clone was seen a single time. The CDR3 loop is CASSPRAGVQETQYF. The CDR3 nucleotides are TGTGCCAGCTCTCCTCGAGCGGGGGTTCAAGAGACCCAGTACTTC. This sequence joins TRBV18 and TRBJ2-5; TRBD2 matches 8 bases. V was pared by 6 bases and J by 2 bases, with 8 bases of the junction left unmatched. The CDR3 spans 15 residues. CDR1 and CDR2 (germline): KGHSH, LQKENI.

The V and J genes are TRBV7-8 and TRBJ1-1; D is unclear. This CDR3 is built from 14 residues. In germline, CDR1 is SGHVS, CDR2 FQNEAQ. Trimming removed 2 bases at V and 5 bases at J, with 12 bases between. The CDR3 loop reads CASSLSVVGTEAFF. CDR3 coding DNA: TGTGCCAGCAGCTTAAGTGTGGTTGGAACTGAAGCTTTCTTT.

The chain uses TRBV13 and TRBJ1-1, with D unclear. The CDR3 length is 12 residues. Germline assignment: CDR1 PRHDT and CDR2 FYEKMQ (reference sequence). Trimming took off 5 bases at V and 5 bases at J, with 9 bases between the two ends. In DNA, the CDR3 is TGTGCCAGCAGCCCCAGTGGGACTGAAGCTTTCTTT. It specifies CASSPSGTEAFF.

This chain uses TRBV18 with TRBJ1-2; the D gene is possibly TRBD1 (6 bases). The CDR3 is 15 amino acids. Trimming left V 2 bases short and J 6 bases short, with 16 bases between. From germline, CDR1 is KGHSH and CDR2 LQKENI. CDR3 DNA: TGTGCCAGCTCACCAGTTCCGGCAGGGGTTGATGGCTACACCTTC. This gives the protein CASSPVPAGVDGYTF.

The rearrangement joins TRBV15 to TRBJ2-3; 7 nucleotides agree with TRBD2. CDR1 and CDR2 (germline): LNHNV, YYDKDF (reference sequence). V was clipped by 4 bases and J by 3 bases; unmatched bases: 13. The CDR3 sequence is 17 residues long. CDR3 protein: CATSNRLAWGGTDTQYF. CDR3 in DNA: TGTGCCACCAGCAACAGACTAGCCTGGGGGGGGACAGATACGCAGTATTTT.

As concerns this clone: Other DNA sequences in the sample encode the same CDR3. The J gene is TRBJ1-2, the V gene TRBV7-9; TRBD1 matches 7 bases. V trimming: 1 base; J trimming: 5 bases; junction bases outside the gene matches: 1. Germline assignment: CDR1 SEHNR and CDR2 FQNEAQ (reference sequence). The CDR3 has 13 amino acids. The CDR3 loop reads CASSLEQGYGYTF. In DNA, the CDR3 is TGTGCCAGCAGCTTAGAACAGGGGTATGGCTACACCTTC.

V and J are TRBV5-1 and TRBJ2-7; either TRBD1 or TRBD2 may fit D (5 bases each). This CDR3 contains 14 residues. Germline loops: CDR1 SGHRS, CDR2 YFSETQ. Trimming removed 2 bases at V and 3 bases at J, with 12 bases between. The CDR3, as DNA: TGCGCCAGCAGCTTTGGGACGGGGCACTACGAGCAGTACTTC. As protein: CASSFGTGHYEQYF.

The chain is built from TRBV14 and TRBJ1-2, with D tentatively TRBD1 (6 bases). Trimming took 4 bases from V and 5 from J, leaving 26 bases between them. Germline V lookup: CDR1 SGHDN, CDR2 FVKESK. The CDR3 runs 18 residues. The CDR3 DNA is TGTGCCAGCAGCCCCCTGGGGGCCCTTGACAGGAGACTTTATGGCTACACCTTC. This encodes CASSPLGALDRRLYGYTF.

The CDR3 coding sequence is TGTGCCAGCAGCGTCGGTGACACCGGGGAGCTGTTTTTT. Translation: CASSVGDTGELFF. The V gene is TRBV9, the J gene TRBJ2-2; no definite D call. CDR3 length: 13 residues. Trimming removed 2 bases at V and 3 bases at J, with 5 bases between. The V gene's germline CDR1 is SGDLS and CDR2 YYNGEE.

Here the CDR3 reads CASSDQGWNSPLHF. CDR3 DNA sequence: TGTGCCAGCAGTGATCAGGGTTGGAATTCACCCCTCCACTTT. The rearrangement uses TRBV25-1 and TRBJ1-6; weak D call: TRBD1 (5 bases). Trimming shortened V by 3 bases and J by 7 bases, and 10 bases separated the two germline ends. The CDR3 has 14 residues. Germline V lookup: CDR1 MGHDK, CDR2 SYGVNS.

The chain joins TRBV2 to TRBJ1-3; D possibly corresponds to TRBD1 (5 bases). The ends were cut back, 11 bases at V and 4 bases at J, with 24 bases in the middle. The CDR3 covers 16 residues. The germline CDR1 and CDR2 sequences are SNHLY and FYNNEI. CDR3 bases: TGTGCCGGCGCTGACCCTGACCCGGGGCGCGGAAACACCATATATTTT. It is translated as CAGADPDPGRGNTIYF.

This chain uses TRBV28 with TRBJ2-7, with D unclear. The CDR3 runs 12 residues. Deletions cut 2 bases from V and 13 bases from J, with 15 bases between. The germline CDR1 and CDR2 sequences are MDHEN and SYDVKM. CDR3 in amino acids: CASSLTFRKTYF. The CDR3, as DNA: TGTGCCAGCAGTTTAACCTTTAGGAAGACTTACTTC.

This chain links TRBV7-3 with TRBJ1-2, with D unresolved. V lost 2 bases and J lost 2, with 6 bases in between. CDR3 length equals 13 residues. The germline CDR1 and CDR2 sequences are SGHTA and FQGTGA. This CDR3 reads CASSLGNNYGYTF. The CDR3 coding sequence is TGTGCCAGCAGCTTAGGGAACAACTATGGCTACACCTTC.

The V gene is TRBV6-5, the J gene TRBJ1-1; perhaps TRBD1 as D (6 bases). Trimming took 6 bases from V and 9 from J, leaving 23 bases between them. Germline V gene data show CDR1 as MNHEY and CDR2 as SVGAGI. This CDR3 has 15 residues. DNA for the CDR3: TGTGCCAGCAGCCAACTACCCCAAACAGGGCAGAAAGCTTTCTTT. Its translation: CASSQLPQTGQKAFF.

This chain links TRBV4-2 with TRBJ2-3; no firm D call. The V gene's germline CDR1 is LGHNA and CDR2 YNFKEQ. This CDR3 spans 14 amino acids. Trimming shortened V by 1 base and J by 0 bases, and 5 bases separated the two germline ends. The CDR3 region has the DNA TGTGCCAGCAGCCAAGCGGGTAGCACAGATACGCAGTATTTT. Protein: CASSQAGSTDTQYF.

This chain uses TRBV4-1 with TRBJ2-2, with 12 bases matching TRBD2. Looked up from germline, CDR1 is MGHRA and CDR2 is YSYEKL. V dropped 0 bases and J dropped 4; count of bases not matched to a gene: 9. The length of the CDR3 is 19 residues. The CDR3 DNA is TGCGCCAGCAGCCAAGAGTCTAGCGGGAGGGCCTTGGGCACCGGGGAGCTGTTTTTT. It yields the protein CASSQESSGRALGTGELFF.

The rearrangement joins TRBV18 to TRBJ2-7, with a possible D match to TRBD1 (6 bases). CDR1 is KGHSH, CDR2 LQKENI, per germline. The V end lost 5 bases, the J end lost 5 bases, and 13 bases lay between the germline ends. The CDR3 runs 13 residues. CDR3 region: CASSTNRADEQYF. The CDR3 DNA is TGTGCCAGCTCAACAAACAGGGCGGACGAGCAGTACTTC.

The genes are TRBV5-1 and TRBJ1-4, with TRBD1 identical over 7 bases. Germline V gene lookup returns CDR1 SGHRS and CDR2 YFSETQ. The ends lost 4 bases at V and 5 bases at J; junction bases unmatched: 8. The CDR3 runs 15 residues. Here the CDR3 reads CASSHGTARNEKLFF. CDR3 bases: TGCGCCAGCAGCCATGGGACAGCGAGAAATGAAAAACTGTTTTTT.

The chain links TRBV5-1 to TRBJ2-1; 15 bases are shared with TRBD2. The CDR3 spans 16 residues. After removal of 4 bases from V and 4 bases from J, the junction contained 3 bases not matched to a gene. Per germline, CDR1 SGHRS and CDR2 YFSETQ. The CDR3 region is CASSGTSGRSYNEQFF. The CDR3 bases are TGCGCCAGCAGCGGGACTAGCGGGAGGTCTTACAATGAGCAGTTCTTC. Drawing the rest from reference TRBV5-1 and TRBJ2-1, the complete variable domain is KAGVTQTPRYLIKTRGQQVTLSCSPISGHRSVSWYQQTPGQGLQFLFEYFSETQRNKGNFPGRFSGRQFSNSRSEMNVSTLELGDSALYLCASSGTSGRSYNEQFFGPGTRLTVL.

Here the CDR3 DNA reads TGTGCCAGCAGTGAAAGGGGCGGGACAGGGGGTCTGGGCTACACCTTC. It encodes CASSERGGTGGLGYTF. This chain connects TRBV6-1 to TRBJ1-2, with 11 bases that match TRBD1. This CDR3 region has 16 residues. V dropped 2 bases and J dropped 8; count of bases not matched to a gene: 10. Germline V lookup: CDR1 MNHNS, CDR2 SASEGT.